The entry that follows covers one T cell receptor beta chain sequence. The sample comes from a study of blood T cell repertoires in COVID-19. In the study overall: The cDNA or gDNA used as material had been derived from T cells, B-cell-depleted T cells, or PBMCs.

Original methodology: Using reference gene primer amplification, nucleated cell counts were estimated. Measured with immunoSEQ multiplex PCR; TCRdb has only the in-frame clones, and not every one. The V and J calls and the clone size are those of that table, but D and trimming were determined from the DNA. The repertoire consists of roughly 350,000 clones, with about 88% occurring once and the leading ten covering just under 7.5%. The CDR3 has 16 amino acids. CDR1 and CDR2 (germline): SGHRS, YFSETQ. Trimming took off 0 bases at V and 6 bases at J, with 15 bases between the two ends. The TCR was taken from a woman between 65 and 79 years old with COVID-19, enrolled during active disease. This chain links TRBV5-1 with TRBJ1-4; weak D call: TRBD1 (5 bases). Sequencing was carried out using peripheral blood. The CDR3 sequence is CASSLGRSGVDEKLFF. CDR3 DNA: TGCGCCAGCAGCTTGGGTAGATCGGGGGTCGATGAAAAACTGTTTTTT.